Listed here are 18 T cell receptor beta chains from one sample, sequenced in a study of Ad26.COV2.S vaccination and SARS-CoV-2 variants. Method: immunoSEQ multiplex PCR; TCRdb's copy keeps in-frame clones and lacks some. The sample records hundreds of thousands of clones, around 87% being singletons. Treatment reported: around 19 received Ad26.COV2.S at low or high dose, single or two shots; several received placebo; per-sample allocation not given. Repertoires come from day 63 after the first vaccine or placebo injection. Here the sequenced sample was peripheral blood, taken in a trial of Ad26.COV2.S vaccine versus placebo. All receptors come from a person between 18 and 59 years old who received the Ad26.COV2.S COVID-19 vaccine or a placebo.

The table lists this clone with a few counts. The chain is built from TRBV28 and TRBJ2-7; D possibly corresponds to TRBD2 (7 bases). The CDR3 loop spans 16 amino acids. Germline-derived CDR1 and CDR2 are MDHEN and SYDVKM. The V and J ends lost 7 bases and 2 bases respectively, with 21 bases between them. CDR3 sequence: CASTPPRGRGTYEQYF. CDR3 in DNA: TGTGCCAGCACCCCCCCCCGGGGGCGGGGGACCTACGAGCAGTACTTC.

CDR3 sequence reads: CASSLITLNTEAFF. CDR3 coding DNA: TGTGCCAGCAGCTTGATCACACTTAACACTGAAGCTTTCTTT. The chain carries TRBV7-8 and TRBJ1-1; D is uncertain. The germline V gene has CDR1 SGHVS and CDR2 FQNEAQ. Trimming cost V 3 bases and J 2 bases, with 10 bases left between them. The CDR3 totals 14 residues.

Points on this clone: Other nucleotide sequences in the sample specify the same CDR3. This chain joins TRBV18 and TRBJ1-1; D remains ambiguous. The CDR3 contains 13 residues. Per the germline V gene, CDR1 is KGHSH and CDR2 is LQKENI. V lost 2 bases and J lost 1, with 5 bases in between. In nucleotides, the CDR3 is TGTGCCAGCTCACCAGGGCAGAACACTGAAGCTTTCTTT. The encoded protein is CASSPGQNTEAFF.

This clone was recorded once. This chain connects TRBV6-6 to TRBJ2-7, with D perhaps TRBD2 (6 bases). The V gene lost 7 bases and the J gene lost 0 bases, with 13 bases spanning the gap. This CDR3 comprises 14 residues. Germline V gene data show CDR1 as MNHNY and CDR2 as SVGAGI (reference sequence). In nucleotides, the CDR3 is TGTGCCAGCACTGGGGGGACGAGCTCCTACGAGCAGTACTTC. Its protein is CASTGGTSSYEQYF.

The DNA of the CDR3 is TGTGCCAGCAGCCAAGTCCTGAGTTTGTCCTACGAGCAGTACTTC. It translates to CASSQVLSLSYEQYF. The chain couples TRBV3-1 (or the pseudogene TRBV3-2) to TRBJ2-7; no clear D. The CDR3 extends over 15 amino acids. Trimming shortened V by 1 base and J by 1 base, and 11 bases separated the two germline ends. Germline V lookup: CDR1 LGHDT, CDR2 YNNKEL (reference sequence).

A remark on this clone: Other DNA sequences in this specimen translate into the identical CDR3. This rearrangement joins TRBV30 to TRBJ2-7, with TRBD1 identical over 7 bases. The CDR3 extends over 11 amino acids. The V gene end was trimmed by 5 bases and the J gene end by 4 bases; junction bases not matched to a gene: 2. The germline CDR1 and CDR2 sequences are GTSNPN and SVGIG (reference sequence). The DNA for the CDR3 is TGTGCCTGGGCAGGGGGTTACGAGCAGTACTTC. Residues: CAWAGGYEQYF. Supplemented by reference TRBV30 and TRBJ2-7, the full variable domain reads SQTIHQWPATLVQPVGSPLSLECTVEGTSNPNLYWYRQAAGRGLQLLFYSVGIGQISSEVPQNLSASRPQDRQFILSSKKLLLSDSGFYLCAWAGGYEQYFGPGTRLTVT.

A word on this clone: The same CDR3 also results from other DNA sequences found in this sample. This rearrangement joins TRBV7-2 to TRBJ2-5; the D gene is possibly TRBD1 (6 bases). In germline, CDR1 is SGHTA, CDR2 FQGNSA. The CDR3 spans 13 residues. V was trimmed by 1 base and J by 4 bases, leaving 7 bases between them. The CDR3 DNA is TGTGCCAGCAGCTTAGTAGGGGGAGAGACCCAGTACTTC. Its translation: CASSLVGGETQYF.

V is TRBV4-1 and J is TRBJ1-1; D not resolved. This CDR3 has 15 residues. Trimming stripped 1 base from V and 5 bases from J, with 14 bases between. From germline, CDR1 is MGHRA and CDR2 YSYEKL. CDR3 residues: CASSQVSGLTTEAFF. The DNA of the CDR3 is TGCGCCAGCAGCCAAGTGTCCGGTCTAACAACTGAAGCTTTCTTT.

Here the CDR3 DNA reads TGCGCCAGCAGCCAAGATCTGAGGGGAGCAGATACGCAGTATTTT. It yields the protein CASSQDLRGADTQYF. The gene calls are TRBV4-3 and TRBJ2-3, with D possibly called TRBD1 or TRBD2 (5 bases each). The CDR3 is 15 residues long. V lost 0 bases, J lost 4 bases, and 11 bases lay in between. The germline gives CDR1 LGHNA, CDR2 YSLEER.

The V gene is TRBV5-1, the J gene TRBJ1-5; D is unclear. This CDR3 region has 15 residues. The germline V gene encodes CDR1 SGHRS and CDR2 YFSETQ. The germline V and J ends were trimmed by 0 bases and 1 base, with 8 bases remaining between them. The CDR3 loop reads CASSLAGNSNQPQHF. CDR3 nucleotide sequence: TGCGCCAGCAGCTTGGCGGGAAACAGCAATCAGCCCCAGCATTTT.

The genes are TRBV2 and TRBJ1-2, with TRBD1 as a possible D gene (6 bases). The CDR3 loop spans 13 amino acids. The ends were cut back, 6 bases at V and 4 bases at J, with 12 bases in the middle. In germline, CDR1 is SNHLY, CDR2 FYNNEI. The CDR3 region has the DNA TGTGCCAGCAGGAGGGGACAAGTCTATGGCTACACCTTC. This gives the protein CASRRGQVYGYTF.

The chain couples TRBV6-2 or TRBV6-3 to TRBJ1-3; no reliable D call. Germline CDR1 MNHEY, CDR2 SVGEGT. CDR3 length equals 14 residues. Trimming took 0 bases from V and 2 from J, leaving 5 bases between them. This chain's CDR3 is CASSYSTAGNTIYF. The CDR3 DNA is TGTGCCAGCAGTTACTCGACGGCTGGAAACACCATATATTTT.

V and J are TRBV6-9 and TRBJ2-5; 13 nucleotides match TRBD2. The CDR3 is 17 residues long. Germline CDR1 reads MNHGY; CDR2 reads SVAAGI. Trimming cost V 9 bases and J 5 bases; bases outside gene matches: 15. The CDR3: CARTSGGPIWQGETQYF. Here the CDR3 DNA reads TGTGCCAGGACTAGCGGGGGGCCGATCTGGCAGGGGGAGACCCAGTACTTC.

This rearrangement joins TRBV11-2 to TRBJ2-7; 7 nucleotides agree with TRBD2. Germline CDR1 and CDR2: SGHAT and FQNNGV. Trimming removed 4 bases from V and 2 bases from J; junction bases left unmatched: 5. This CDR3 has 14 residues. CDR3 in amino acids: CASSSSGNPYEQYF. DNA for the CDR3: TGTGCCAGCAGCTCGAGCGGGAATCCCTACGAGCAGTACTTC.

V is TRBV24-1 and J is TRBJ1-2; 7 bases fit TRBD1. Germline V gene sequence: CDR1 KGHDR, CDR2 SFDVKD. V lost 4 bases, J lost 5 bases, and 6 bases stayed unmatched. The CDR3 is 14 amino acids. The CDR3: CATSESDRDYGYTF. The CDR3 coding sequence is TGTGCCACCAGTGAGAGCGACAGGGATTATGGCTACACCTTC.

This clone showed up just once. The chain employs TRBV27 and TRBJ2-7; no reliable D call. CDR1 is MNHEY, CDR2 SMNVEV, per germline (reference sequence). There are 13 residues in the CDR3. V gave up 2 bases and J gave up 4 bases, with 9 bases separating them. CDR3 loop: CASSLEAGYEQYF. The CDR3 DNA reads as TGTGCCAGCAGTTTAGAGGCAGGATACGAGCAGTACTTC.

V gene TRBV28 combines with J gene TRBJ2-3; D is ambiguous. The germline CDR1 and CDR2 sequences are MDHEN and SYDVKM. The V gene lost 4 bases and the J gene lost 7 bases, with 15 bases spanning the gap. The CDR3 consists of 14 residues. This CDR3 is CASSSLRDWHTQYF. The CDR3 bases are TGTGCCAGCAGTTCCCTCCGAGACTGGCATACGCAGTATTTT.

The J gene is TRBJ1-5, the V gene TRBV27, with 9 bases fitting TRBD1. Germline assignment: CDR1 MNHEY and CDR2 SMNVEV (reference sequence). The CDR3 consists of 18 residues. V lost 7 bases to trimming and J lost 5 bases; unmatched junction nucleotides: 18. The CDR3 sequence: CASKASGTGTPWYQPQHF. CDR3 coding DNA: TGTGCCAGCAAGGCGTCCGGGACAGGGACCCCTTGGTATCAGCCCCAGCATTTT.